The 16 T cell receptor beta chains below all came from one sample that was sequenced in a study of CD8+CD57+ T cells in acquired aplastic anemia. Genomic DNA, serving as template, underwent TCR beta VDJ and CDR3 profiling. TCRdb reanalysed the reads using MiXCR and keeps one entry per CDR3 protein. The sample records under 500,000 distinct CDR3 sequences, around 32% being singletons. An expansion of CD8+CD57+ cells by flow cytometry had been shown in patients chosen for sequencing. Sequenced input: sorted CD4+, CD8+, or CD8+CD57+ T cells (not recorded which) from PBMCs. The receptors derive from a human donor with aplastic anemia.

V is TRBV6-5 and J is TRBJ2-1; TRBD2 agrees at 10 bases. The CDR3 runs 15 residues. CDR1 and CDR2 (germline): MNHEY, SVGAGI. V dropped 2 bases and J dropped 8; count of bases not matched to a gene: 6. The CDR3 DNA reads as TGTGCCAGCAGTTACAGGGCTAGCGGGAGAGATGAGCAGTTCTTC. Amino acids: CASSYRASGRDEQFF.

This clonotype has at least ten counts. This chain links TRBV20-1 with TRBJ2-7; TRBD1 or TRBD2 may be the D gene (5 bases each). Trimming pared 3 bases from V and 5 bases from J, leaving 23 bases between. This CDR3 comprises 16 residues. Germline CDR1 and CDR2: DFQATT and SNEGSKA (reference sequence). This chain's CDR3 is CSARATGGPTADEQYF. In DNA, the CDR3 is TGCAGTGCTAGGGCTACAGGAGGCCCCACGGCGGACGAGCAGTACTTC.

The chain joins TRBV24-1 to TRBJ2-1, with D possibly TRBD1 on 5 matching bases. Trimming pared 2 bases from V and 6 bases from J, leaving 22 bases between. Germline assignment: CDR1 KGHDR and CDR2 SFDVKD. CDR3 length equals 18 residues. The CDR3 coding sequence is TGTGCCACCAGTGATTCTGGCTTACAGGAGTCACGAGGCAATGAGCAGTTCTTC. Protein: CATSDSGLQESRGNEQFF.

With respect to this clonotype: Its ends do not fully match the called genes, so a read error is possible. The V and J genes are TRBV7-3 and TRBJ1-1, with D unresolved. Germline V gene data show CDR1 as SGHTA and CDR2 as FQGTGA. This CDR3 has 13 residues. The CDR3 here is CASSLEAVTEAFF. In DNA form, the CDR3 reads TGCGCCAGCAGCTTGGAGGCGGTAACTGAAGCTTTCTTT. The entire variable domain, with the rest obtained from reference TRBV7-3 and TRBJ1-1, is as follows: GAGVSQTPSNKVTEKGKYVELRCDPISGHTALYWYRQSLGQGPEFLIYFQGTGAADDSGLPNDRFFAVRPEGSVSTLKIQRTERGDSAVYLCASSLEAVTEAFFGQGTRLTVV.

This clonotype has ten or more counts. V usage is TRBV7-2 and J usage is TRBJ1-6; D gene ambiguous. The CDR3 runs to 14 residues. Germline-derived CDR1 and CDR2 are SGHTA and FQGNSA. Trimming took off 1 base at V and 10 bases at J, with 11 bases between the two ends. In DNA, the CDR3 is TGTGCCAGCAGCTTAGGCCTCGTGGGGTCACCCCTCCACTTT. Protein product: CASSLGLVGSPLHF.

This clonotype has more than one count but fewer than ten. This CDR3 reads CASSLNRGPGYTF. The CDR3 DNA reads as TGTGCCAGCAGCCTGAACAGGGGACCTGGCTACACCTTC. V gene TRBV5-5 combines with J gene TRBJ1-2; 7 bases match TRBD1. Trimming cost V 4 bases and J 7 bases; bases outside gene matches: 7. Germline CDR1 SGHKS, CDR2 YYEKEE (reference sequence). This CDR3 has 13 amino acids.

This clonotype occurred a few times. The chain employs TRBV25-1 and TRBJ2-7; 9 bases agree with TRBD1. The CDR3 has 15 residues. The germline gives CDR1 MGHDK, CDR2 SYGVNS. J gave up 0 bases and V 7 bases, and 7 bases lay outside the gene matches. The CDR3 coding sequence is TGTGCCAGCACCGCCGGGACAGGGTACTCCTACGAGCAGTACTTC. The encoded protein is CASTAGTGYSYEQYF.

This clonotype was detected ten times or more. The J gene is TRBJ2-5, the V gene TRBV24-1; 8 nucleotides agree with TRBD1. Trimming removed 5 bases from V and 4 bases from J; junction bases left unmatched: 5. The germline V gene encodes CDR1 KGHDR and CDR2 SFDVKD. The CDR3 contains 14 residues. CDR3 loop: CATSVAGGGETQYF. The CDR3 nucleotides are TGTGCCACCAGTGTCGCAGGGGGCGGAGAGACCCAGTACTTC.

About this clonotype: The CDR3 carries no conserved terminal phenylalanine or tryptophan, so it likely arises from a read error. This rearrangement joins TRBV4-2 to TRBJ2-7; tentatively, D is TRBD1 (6 bases). The germline V gene has CDR1 LGHNA and CDR2 YNFKEQ. There are 16 residues in the CDR3. The DNA of the CDR3 is TGTGCCAGCAGCCAAGAGGAACAGGGTGGACCCTACGGGCAGTACCTC. Translated, it gives CASSQEEQGGPYGQYL.

The table lists this clonotype with a few counts. This sequence joins TRBV20-1 and TRBJ1-5; TRBD1 matches 9 bases. CDR3 size: 16 residues. V dropped 6 bases and J dropped 4; count of bases not matched to a gene: 13. Germline CDR1 is DFQATT and CDR2 is SNEGSKA (reference sequence). The CDR3, as DNA: TGCAGTGCAAGTGAAACCGGGACAGGGCGTAATCAGCCCCAGCATTTT. Its translation is CSASETGTGRNQPQHF.

This clonotype was detected only a few times. The chain carries TRBV6-2 or TRBV6-3 and TRBJ1-5; possibly TRBD1 for D (5 bases). Trimming took off 7 bases at V and 13 bases at J, with 17 bases between the two ends. This CDR3 is built from 12 residues. CDR1 is MNHEY, CDR2 SVGEGT, per germline. The CDR3 coding sequence is TGTGCCAGCACCGACCCGGACACCCCTCAGCATTTT. This encodes CASTDPDTPQHF.

In this sample, this clonotype turned up once. The V and J genes are TRBV5-5 and TRBJ2-5, with TRBD2 as a possible D gene (7 bases). The V and J ends lost 2 bases and 4 bases respectively, with 21 bases between them. Germline V gene data show CDR1 as SGHKS and CDR2 as YYEKEE (reference sequence). This CDR3 contains 17 residues. The chain's CDR3 is CASSFTGTKRDRETQYF. CDR3 bases: TGTGCCAGCAGCTTTACAGGGACTAAACGAGACCGAGAGACCCAGTACTTC.

There are a few counts of this clonotype. The V and J genes are TRBV28 and TRBJ2-2, with TRBD2 identical over 13 bases. CDR1 and CDR2 (germline): MDHEN, SYDVKM. V lost 4 bases to trimming and J lost 6 bases; unmatched junction nucleotides: 11. The CDR3 is 18 amino acids. CDR3 amino acids: CASSSPGLAGEGAGELFF. The CDR3 bases are TGTGCCAGCAGTTCCCCCGGACTAGCGGGAGAAGGAGCCGGGGAGCTGTTTTTT.

V usage is TRBV13 and J usage is TRBJ2-7; 10 bases align to TRBD2. Germline values: CDR1 PRHDT, CDR2 FYEKMQ (reference sequence). With V trimmed by 5 bases and J by 2 bases, 3 bases remained unmatched. CDR3 length: 14 amino acids. Here the CDR3 reads CASSDSGRTYEQYF. The CDR3 region has the DNA TGTGCCAGCAGCGATAGCGGGAGGACCTACGAGCAGTACTTC.

This clonotype was seen repeatedly, ten times or more. The V and J genes are TRBV19 and TRBJ2-5, with 8 bases identical to TRBD1. The junction had 5 bases not matched to a gene; V was cut back by 7 bases and J by 4 bases. The CDR3 runs to 13 residues. Germline values: CDR1 LNHDA, CDR2 SQIVND (reference sequence). The CDR3 loop reads CASTGRGRETQYF. The CDR3 DNA is TGTGCCAGTACTGGCAGGGGGCGAGAGACCCAGTACTTC.

This clonotype was seen many times. V usage is TRBV4-3 and J usage is TRBJ2-7, with D perhaps TRBD2 (6 bases). The V end lost 7 bases, the J end lost 3 bases, and 19 bases lay between the germline ends. The CDR3 covers 15 residues. Per the germline V gene, CDR1 is LGHNA and CDR2 is YSLEER. CDR3 amino acids: CASTPGLLGHYEQYF. The CDR3 DNA follows: TGCGCCAGCACCCCTGGACTACTAGGGCACTACGAGCAGTACTTC.